This T cell receptor beta chain was identified in a study of blood T cell repertoires in COVID-19. Background on the study: Samples of COVID-19 (acute and convalescent) were obtained from the United States, Italy and Spain. T cells, B-cell-depleted T cells, or PBMCs provided the cDNA or gDNA that served as material.

CDR1 and CDR2 (germline): MNHNS, SASEGT. CDR3 size: 14 residues. The V end was cut by 2 bases, the J end by 8 bases, with 15 bases between. This clone has a handful of counts. In the authors' methods: Reference gene primer amplification in the assay estimated nucleated cell counts. The method was immunoSEQ multiplex PCR; TCRdb's version includes in-frame clones alone and lacks a portion of them. That table is the source of V, J and clone size, and D and trimming were worked out from the DNA. The table lists tens of thousands of clones, approximately 75% of them singletons, with about 4% in the top ten.

This chain uses TRBV6-1 with TRBJ1-1; no firm D call. The sequence came from a woman aged 45-59 years with acute or convalescent COVID-19. Material: peripheral blood. The CDR3 reads CASSESVNRQEAFF. CDR3 coding DNA: TGTGCCAGCAGTGAATCCGTTAACAGACAAGAAGCTTTCTTT.